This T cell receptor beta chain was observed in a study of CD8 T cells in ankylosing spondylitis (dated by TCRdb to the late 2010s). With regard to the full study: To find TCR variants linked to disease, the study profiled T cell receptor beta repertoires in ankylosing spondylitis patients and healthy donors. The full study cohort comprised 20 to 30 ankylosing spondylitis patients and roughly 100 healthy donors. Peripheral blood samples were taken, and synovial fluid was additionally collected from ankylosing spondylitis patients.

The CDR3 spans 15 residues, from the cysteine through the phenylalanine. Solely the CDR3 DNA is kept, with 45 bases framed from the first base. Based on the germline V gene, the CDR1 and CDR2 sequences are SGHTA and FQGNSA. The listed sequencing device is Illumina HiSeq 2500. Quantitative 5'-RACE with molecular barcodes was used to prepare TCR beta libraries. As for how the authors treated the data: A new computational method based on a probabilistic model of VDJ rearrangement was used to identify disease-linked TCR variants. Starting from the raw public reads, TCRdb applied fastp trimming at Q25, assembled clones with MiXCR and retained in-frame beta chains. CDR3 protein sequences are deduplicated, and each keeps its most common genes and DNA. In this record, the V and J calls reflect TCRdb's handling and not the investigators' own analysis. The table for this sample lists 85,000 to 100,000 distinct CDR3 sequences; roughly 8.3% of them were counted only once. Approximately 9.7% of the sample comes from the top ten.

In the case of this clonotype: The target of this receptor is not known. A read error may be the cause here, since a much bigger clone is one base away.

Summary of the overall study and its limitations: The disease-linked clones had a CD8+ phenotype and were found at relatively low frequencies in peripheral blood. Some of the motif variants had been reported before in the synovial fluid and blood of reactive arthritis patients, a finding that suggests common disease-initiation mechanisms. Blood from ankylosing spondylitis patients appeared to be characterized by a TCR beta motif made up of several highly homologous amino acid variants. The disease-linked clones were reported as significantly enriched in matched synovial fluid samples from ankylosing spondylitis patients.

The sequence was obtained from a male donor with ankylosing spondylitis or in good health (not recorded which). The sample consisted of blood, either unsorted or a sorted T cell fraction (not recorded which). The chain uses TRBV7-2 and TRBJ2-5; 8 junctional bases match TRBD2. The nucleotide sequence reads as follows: TGTGCCAGCGGCTTGGCCGGGCGGGAGGAAGAGACCCAGTACTTC. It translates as CASGLAGREEETQYF.